These 10 T cell receptor beta chains were all obtained from the same sample, sequenced in a study of shared clonotypes between healthy human individuals. Sequenced by immunoSEQ multiplex PCR; TCRdb stores in-frame clones only, minus some. Altogether 1,100,000 or so clones are present, 70% to 80% being singletons, with the ten largest covering 0.5% to 0.6%. Input material: memory CD4+ T cells from PBMCs. Subset: CD45RA-negative fraction. These receptors were obtained from a man younger than 35 in good health. Some clones in this sample may be carry-over from other donors' samples.

The chain has TRBV4-3 and TRBJ2-2; TRBD2 matches at 9 bases. In germline, CDR1 is LGHNA, CDR2 YSLEER. This CDR3 contains 16 residues. V was clipped by 4 bases and J by 0 bases; unmatched bases: 3. CDR3: CASSLRLAANTGELFF. The CDR3 bases are TGCGCCAGCAGCCTCAGACTAGCGGCGAACACCGGGGAGCTGTTTTTT.

Details on this clone: Other DNA sequences of this sample code for an identical CDR3. V usage is TRBV5-1 and J usage is TRBJ1-5; possible D gene TRBD1, 6 bases. Germline V gene data show CDR1 as SGHRS and CDR2 as YFSETQ. This CDR3 region has 13 residues. The V end lost 0 bases, the J end lost 7 bases, and 8 bases lay between the germline ends. The CDR3 DNA reads TGCGCCAGCAGCTTGGGGGGGGCCCAGCCCCAGCATTTT. It specifies CASSLGGAQPQHF.

This CDR3 reads CASSFLAATGRNTEAFF. DNA for the CDR3: TGTGCCAGCAGCTTCCTCGCCGCGACAGGGCGGAACACTGAAGCTTTCTTT. The V gene is TRBV7-2, the J gene TRBJ1-1; 7 bases fit TRBD1. The CDR3 extends over 17 amino acids. Germline V gene data show CDR1 as SGHTA and CDR2 as FQGNSA. The junction had 11 bases not matched to a gene; V was cut back by 3 bases and J by 1 base.

This clone came up a few times. The rearrangement links TRBV18 to TRBJ2-7; 9 nucleotides line up with TRBD1. The CDR3 runs 14 residues. After removal of 5 bases from V and 6 bases from J, the junction contained 8 bases not matched to a gene. Germline V lookup: CDR1 KGHSH, CDR2 LQKENI. For the CDR3, the DNA is TGTGCCAGCTCATCGTCCGGGACAGGGAGCGAGCAGTACTTC. The encoded protein is CASSSSGTGSEQYF. Using reference TRBV18 and TRBJ2-7 for the parts outside the CDR3, the full variable domain is NAGVMQNPRHLVRRRGQEARLRCSPMKGHSHVYWYRQLPEEGLKFMVYLQKENIIDESGMPKERFSAEFPKEGPSILRIQQVVRGDSAAYFCASSSSGTGSEQYFGPGTRLTVT.

A remark on this clone: At the DNA level, this CDR3 is encoded by other sequences in the same sample as well. This chain connects TRBV7-2 to TRBJ1-2; D unclear. The germline CDR1 and CDR2 sequences are SGHTA and FQGNSA. Between the trimmed V and J ends, which lost 5 bases and 4 bases, there was a span of 11 bases. There are 13 residues in the CDR3. Here the CDR3 reads CASSPSRGYGYTF. The CDR3 coding sequence is TGTGCCAGCAGCCCCTCCCGTGGCTATGGCTACACCTTC.

The CDR3 DNA sequence: TGTGCCAGCAGTTCGGGGGCCAAATCCTCCTACGAGCAGTACTTC. Translating gives CASSSGAKSSYEQYF. This chain uses TRBV28 with TRBJ2-7; D tentatively fits TRBD1 or TRBD2 (6 bases each). The CDR3 consists of 15 residues. Germline V gives CDR1 MDHEN, CDR2 SYDVKM. V lost 4 bases and J 0 bases, leaving 13 bases between the germline ends.

This clone was counted between two and nine times. The V call is TRBV7-2, the J call TRBJ2-5; D call uncertain. Germline CDR1 and CDR2: SGHTA and FQGNSA. V was shortened by 3 bases and J by 5 bases, with 13 bases between the two germline ends. This CDR3 has 14 amino acids. CDR3 sequence (DNA): TGTGCCAGCAGCTTTCTCTCGACCGGGGAGACCCAGTACTTC. As protein: CASSFLSTGETQYF.

The V gene is TRBV5-8, the J gene TRBJ2-1; maybe TRBD1 (6 bases). With 3 bases removed from V and 0 bases from J, the gap between germline ends came to 10 bases. Germline CDR1 SGHTS, CDR2 YDEGEE. The CDR3 has 15 amino acids. In DNA form, the CDR3 reads TGTGCCAGCAGCTACGGGACAATCTCCTACAATGAGCAGTTCTTC. Its protein is CASSYGTISYNEQFF.

This rearrangement joins TRBV5-8 to TRBJ1-3, with 9 bases fitting TRBD1. V lost 3 bases and J lost 3; bases outside the gene matches: 4. CDR1 SGHTS and CDR2 YDEGEE come from the germline V gene. The CDR3 has 15 amino acids. The CDR3 bases are TGTGCCAGCAGCTGGGGACAGGGTCGTGGAAACACCATATATTTT. This encodes CASSWGQGRGNTIYF.

The rearrangement links TRBV5-6 to TRBJ2-3; 12 nucleotides align to TRBD2. CDR1 SGHDT and CDR2 YYEEEE come from the germline V gene. The ends lost 1 base at V and 3 bases at J; junction bases unmatched: 3. This CDR3 has 16 residues. DNA for the CDR3: TGTGCCAGCAGCTTGCGTCTAGCGGGAGGGACAGATACGCAGTATTTT. Translating gives CASSLRLAGGTDTQYF.